One sample yielded the 15 T cell receptor beta chains listed below, sequenced in a study of blood T cell repertoires in COVID-19. The protocol was immunoSEQ multiplex PCR, while the TCRdb copy is restricted to in-frame clones and leaves out a portion. The sample includes 150,000 or so clones, about 79% of them seen just once. Sequencing was carried out using PBMCs or T cells enriched from blood (not recorded which). Source of these receptors: a man aged 45 to 65 who had recovered from COVID-19.

The rearrangement joins TRBV6-5 to TRBJ2-3, with 10 bases matching TRBD1. The CDR3 runs 15 residues. Per germline, CDR1 MNHEY and CDR2 SVGAGI. V was clipped by 0 bases and J by 6 bases; unmatched bases: 3. CDR3 loop: CASSYSTGGADTQYF. CDR3 DNA sequence: TGTGCCAGCAGTTACTCGACAGGGGGCGCGGATACGCAGTATTTT.

V gene TRBV9 combines with J gene TRBJ2-3; tentative D call: TRBD1 (5 bases). Germline-derived CDR1 and CDR2 are SGDLS and YYNGEE. The CDR3 is 15 amino acids. V was clipped by 0 bases and J by 2 bases, with 10 bases between them. The DNA for the CDR3 is TGTGCCAGCAGCGTAGTTAGGGGCCACACAGATACGCAGTATTTT. Protein: CASSVVRGHTDTQYF.

This clone was counted a single time. The CDR3 loop reads CASSWGQDSGNTIYF. The CDR3 region has the DNA TGCGCCAGCAGCTGGGGACAGGACTCTGGAAACACCATATATTTT. V is TRBV5-1 and J is TRBJ1-3; 8 nucleotides align to TRBD1. This CDR3 has 15 amino acids. Germline CDR1 is SGHRS and CDR2 is YFSETQ. J gave up 0 bases and V 3 bases, and 2 bases lay outside the gene matches.

This chain links TRBV2 with TRBJ1-5, with 7 bases aligning to TRBD1. V shed 6 bases and J 2 bases; nucleotides not matched to a gene: 16. CDR1 SNHLY and CDR2 FYNNEI come from the germline V gene. The CDR3 totals 18 residues. DNA of the CDR3: TGTGCCAGCAGCCTTGGGACAGCTCTTCTGGCGGGCAATCAGCCCCAGCATTTT. This sequence encodes CASSLGTALLAGNQPQHF.

The CDR3 bases are TGTGCCAGCTCACCAACTAGCGGAAAAACTAGCAATGAGCAGTTCTTC. It yields the protein CASSPTSGKTSNEQFF. The V gene is TRBV18, the J gene TRBJ2-1, with TRBD2 matching over 8 bases. Germline CDR1 is KGHSH and CDR2 is LQKENI. CDR3 length: 16 residues. V lost 2 bases to trimming and J lost 6 bases; unmatched junction nucleotides: 9.

The V gene is TRBV30, the J gene TRBJ1-5; D unresolved. Trimming stripped 3 bases from V and 9 bases from J, with 15 bases between. CDR1 is GTSNPN, CDR2 SVGIG, per germline (reference sequence). This CDR3 comprises 13 residues. As DNA, the CDR3 is TGTGCCTGGAGCGACCAGTTGGCGGGGCCCCAGCATTTT. Its translation is CAWSDQLAGPQHF.

The V gene is TRBV27, the J gene TRBJ1-1; TRBD1 matches at 9 bases. The V segment lost 3 bases and the J segment 6 bases; nucleotides outside the gene matches: 11. Germline CDR1 and CDR2: MNHEY and SMNVEV (reference sequence). This CDR3 region has 16 residues. Here the CDR3 DNA reads TGTGCCAGCAGTTTTCGGACAGGGGCAAGTTTGGCTGAAGCTTTCTTT. Translated: CASSFRTGASLAEAFF.

This clone appeared once. The rearrangement uses TRBV3-1 (or the pseudogene TRBV3-2) and TRBJ1-4; 7 bases line up with TRBD1. The CDR3 loop spans 14 amino acids. V dropped 2 bases and J dropped 10; count of bases not matched to a gene: 7. Germline V gives CDR1 LGHDT, CDR2 YNNKEL (reference sequence). CDR3 protein: CASSQRQGRGKLFF. As DNA, the CDR3 is TGTGCCAGCAGCCAACGACAGGGACGGGGAAAACTGTTTTTT.

With respect to this clone: Other DNA sequences in this specimen translate into the identical CDR3. The V call is TRBV7-3, the J call TRBJ2-1, with D perhaps TRBD1 (6 bases). Looked up from germline, CDR1 is SGHTA and CDR2 is FQGTGA. Trimming shortened V by 2 bases and J by 6 bases, and 8 bases separated the two germline ends. This CDR3 spans 13 amino acids. The CDR3 nucleotides read TGTGCCAGCAGCTTATCAGGGGCCAATGAGCAGTTCTTC. The encoded protein is CASSLSGANEQFF.

V is TRBV27 and J is TRBJ1-1, with 8 bases fitting TRBD1. J lost 6 bases, V lost 7 bases, and 22 bases had no gene match. The V gene's germline CDR1 is MNHEY and CDR2 SMNVEV (reference sequence). The CDR3 length is 18 residues. In nucleotides, the CDR3 is TGTGCCAGCATAGCACGCCCCAGGGGGCGGTTCGGTAGCGCTGAAGCTTTCTTT. Translation: CASIARPRGRFGSAEAFF.

The V call is TRBV10-2, the J call TRBJ2-1; TRBD1 is a possible D gene (7 bases). The CDR3 runs to 16 residues. Germline V gene data show CDR1 as WSHSY and CDR2 as SAAADI. Trimming took off 0 bases at V and 7 bases at J, with 16 bases between the two ends. Here the CDR3 reads CASSESWRDRGNEQFF. In nucleotides, the CDR3 is TGCGCCAGCAGTGAGTCATGGAGGGACAGAGGTAATGAGCAGTTCTTC.

V usage is TRBV5-1 and J usage is TRBJ1-3, with 7 positions matching TRBD1. J lost 0 bases, V lost 3 bases, and 6 bases had no gene match. The CDR3 contains 16 residues. CDR1 is SGHRS, CDR2 YFSETQ, per germline. The CDR3 is CASSSSDRTSGNTIYF. In DNA, the CDR3 is TGCGCCAGCAGCTCCTCGGACAGGACCTCTGGAAACACCATATATTTT. Variable domain in full (rest from reference TRBV5-1 and TRBJ1-3): KAGVTQTPRYLIKTRGQQVTLSCSPISGHRSVSWYQQTPGQGLQFLFEYFSETQRNKGNFPGRFSGRQFSNSRSEMNVSTLELGDSALYLCASSSSDRTSGNTIYFGEGSWLTVV.

The chain recombines TRBV24-1 with TRBJ1-2; 7 nucleotides match TRBD1. This CDR3 is built from 16 residues. The V gene end was trimmed by 4 bases and the J gene end by 4 bases; junction bases not matched to a gene: 11. Germline assignment: CDR1 KGHDR and CDR2 SFDVKD. The CDR3 loop reads CATSDHGQGVSYGYTF. The CDR3 nucleotides are TGTGCCACCAGTGACCACGGCCAGGGGGTAAGCTATGGCTACACCTTC.

The chain is built from TRBV15 and TRBJ2-2; 7 nucleotides agree with TRBD1. J was trimmed by 1 base and V by 1 base; bases with no gene match: 6. CDR3 length: 17 residues. Germline V lookup: CDR1 LNHNV, CDR2 YYDKDF (reference sequence). The chain's CDR3 is CATSRAGTDLNTGELFF. The DNA of the CDR3 is TGTGCCACCAGCAGAGCCGGGACAGATTTGAACACCGGGGAGCTGTTTTTT.

This chain uses TRBV6-4 with TRBJ2-1, with TRBD1 matching 9 bases. With V trimmed by 0 bases and J by 7 bases, 7 bases remained unmatched. The CDR3 is made up of 16 amino acids. Per the germline V gene, CDR1 is MRHNA and CDR2 is SNTAGT. CDR3 sequence (DNA): TGTGCCAGCAGTGACTCTGGGACAGGGTTTGGGAATGAGCAGTTCTTC. Its translation: CASSDSGTGFGNEQFF.